This T cell receptor beta chain was identified in a study of cytotoxic CD8 clonotypes in ibrutinib-treated CLL. TCRdb's table, derived via immunoSEQ multiplex PCR, lists solely in-frame clones and lacks some. The sample lists 50,000 to 65,000 clones; about three quarters were seen once. The CDR3 totals 15 residues. Germline values: CDR1 SGHTA, CDR2 FQGNSA. Trimming removed 2 bases from V and 0 bases from J, with 8 bases in between. The chain links TRBV7-2 to TRBJ2-1; maybe TRBD1 (6 bases). The sequencing used PBMCs, collected after 12 months of ibrutinib treatment. This sequence originates from a human donor with chronic lymphocytic leukemia. The CDR3 region has the DNA TGTGCCAGCAGCTTACAGGGGAGCTCCTACAATGAGCAGTTCTTC. It specifies CASSLQGSSYNEQFF.